The 10 T cell receptor beta chains listed next were all sequenced from one sample in a study of brain metastases from non-small cell lung cancer. Sequencing used immunoSEQ multiplex PCR; TCRdb keeps in-frame clones, though not all of them. The profile covers approximately 7,800 clones, with around four fifths appearing a single time and over 3.5% taken by the ten largest. Sequenced input: primary lung tumor tissue. The source of these receptors is a donor over 35 with non-small cell lung cancer.

V usage is TRBV10-1 and J usage is TRBJ2-1; 8 bases are a match to TRBD2. V lost 2 bases, J lost 3 bases, and 3 bases stayed unmatched. This CDR3 region has 15 residues. In germline, CDR1 is WNHNN, CDR2 SYGVQD (reference sequence). In nucleotides, the CDR3 is TGCGCCAGCAGTGAGACGGGGGGGTACTACAATGAGCAGTTCTTC. Protein: CASSETGGYYNEQFF.

The rearrangement links TRBV27 to TRBJ2-7; 9 nucleotides agree with TRBD2. V shed 3 bases, J shed 0 bases, and the junction held 3 bases outside the gene matches. The germline V gene encodes CDR1 MNHEY and CDR2 SMNVEV (reference sequence). This CDR3 is 15 amino acids long. The CDR3 DNA reads as TGTGCCAGCAGTTTTGGTAGCGGGGGCTCCTACGAGCAGTACTTC. It specifies CASSFGSGGSYEQYF.

The chain has TRBV28 and TRBJ1-2, with 7 bases lining up with TRBD1. Losses at the gene ends were 5 bases for V and 2 bases for J; bases not matched to a gene: 8. In germline, CDR1 is MDHEN, CDR2 SYDVKM. The CDR3 is made up of 15 amino acids. CDR3 sequence (DNA): TGTGCCAGCAGTCCAACAGGGACAGTAAACTATGGCTACACCTTC. Its protein product is CASSPTGTVNYGYTF.

The chain couples TRBV3-1 (or the pseudogene TRBV3-2) to TRBJ1-1; D remains ambiguous. Trimming removed 1 base from V and 1 base from J, with 10 bases in between. The CDR3 loop spans 15 amino acids. Germline V CDR1 and CDR2: LGHDT, YNNKEL (reference sequence). In DNA form, the CDR3 reads TGTGCCAGCAGCCAAGTTCAGATGGGGAACACTGAAGCTTTCTTT. It specifies CASSQVQMGNTEAFF.

The chain employs TRBV18 and TRBJ1-5, with unresolved D. The V and J ends lost 3 bases and 5 bases respectively, with 11 bases between them. This CDR3 comprises 14 residues. The germline V gene has CDR1 KGHSH and CDR2 LQKENI. The CDR3 region is CASSPTRGYQPQHF. The CDR3 DNA sequence: TGTGCCAGCTCACCCACTAGAGGTTATCAGCCCCAGCATTTT.

To note about this clone: Sequence at one end of the junction differs from germline and may be a read error. The rearrangement uses TRBV24-1 and TRBJ1-1, with D unresolved. Germline assignment: CDR1 KGHDR and CDR2 SFDVKD. The CDR3 is 13 residues long. The CDR3 sequence is CATSETAYTKAFF. CDR3 nucleotides: TGTGCCACCAGTGAAACAGCCTACACTAAAGCTTTCTTT.

V usage is TRBV5-1 and J usage is TRBJ2-3, with 13 bases aligning to TRBD2. This CDR3 is 15 amino acids long. Germline V lookup: CDR1 SGHRS, CDR2 YFSETQ. Trimming removed 4 bases from V and 4 bases from J; junction bases left unmatched: 3. Written as DNA, the CDR3 is TGCGCCAGCAGCCCCGGGACTAGCGGGGCAGATACGCAGTATTTT. This translates into CASSPGTSGADTQYF.

The chain combines TRBV29-1 with TRBJ2-7; 7 nucleotides agree with TRBD2. The CDR3 loop spans 15 amino acids. J was trimmed by 0 bases and V by 0 bases; bases with no gene match: 5. CDR1 SQVTM and CDR2 ANQGSEA come from the germline V gene. CDR3 DNA sequence: TGCAGCGTTGAAGAAGAGCGGGGACTCTCCTACGAGCAGTACTTC. This encodes CSVEEERGLSYEQYF.

The chain is built from TRBV18 and TRBJ2-3; TRBD1 agrees at 7 bases. The ends lost 3 bases at V and 1 base at J; junction bases unmatched: 4. Germline assignment: CDR1 KGHSH and CDR2 LQKENI. The CDR3 runs to 15 residues. The CDR3 spells CASSPIGGRTDTQYF. CDR3 in DNA: TGTGCCAGCTCACCCATAGGGGGCCGCACAGATACGCAGTATTTT.

As DNA, the CDR3 is TGTGCCAGCAGCTTAGCCCGAGACCAAGAGACCCAGTACTTC. Protein: CASSLARDQETQYF. V gene TRBV7-9 combines with J gene TRBJ2-5; D ambiguous. The V end lost 0 bases, the J end lost 0 bases, and 5 bases lay between the germline ends. This CDR3 is 14 amino acids long. Per the germline V gene, CDR1 is SEHNR and CDR2 is FQNEAQ (reference sequence).